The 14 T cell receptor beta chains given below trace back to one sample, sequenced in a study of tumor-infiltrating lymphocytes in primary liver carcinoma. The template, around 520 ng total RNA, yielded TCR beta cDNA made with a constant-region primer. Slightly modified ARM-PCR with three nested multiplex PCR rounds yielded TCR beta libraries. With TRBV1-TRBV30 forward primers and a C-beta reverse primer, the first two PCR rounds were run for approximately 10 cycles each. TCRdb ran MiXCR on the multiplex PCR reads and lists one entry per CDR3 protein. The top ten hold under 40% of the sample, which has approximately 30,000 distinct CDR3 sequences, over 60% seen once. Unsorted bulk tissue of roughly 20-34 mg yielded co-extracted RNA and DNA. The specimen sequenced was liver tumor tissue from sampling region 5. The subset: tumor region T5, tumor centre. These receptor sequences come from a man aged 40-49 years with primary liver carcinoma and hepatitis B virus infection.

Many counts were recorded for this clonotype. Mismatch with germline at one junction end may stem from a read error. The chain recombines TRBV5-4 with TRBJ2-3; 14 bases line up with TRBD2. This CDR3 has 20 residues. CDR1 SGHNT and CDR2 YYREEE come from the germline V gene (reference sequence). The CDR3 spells CAGSVLRLAGGMTSTDTQYF. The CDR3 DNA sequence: TGTGCCGGCAGCGTTCTGCGACTAGCGGGAGGGATGACTAGCACAGATACGCAGTATTTT.

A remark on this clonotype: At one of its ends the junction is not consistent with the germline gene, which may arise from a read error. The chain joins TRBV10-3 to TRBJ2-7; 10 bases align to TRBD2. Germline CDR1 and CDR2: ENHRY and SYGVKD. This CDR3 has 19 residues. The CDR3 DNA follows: TGTGCCATCACCAAACGATCGGGACTAGCGTTAGGGTTCTCCTACGAGCAGCACTTC. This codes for CAITKRSGLALGFSYEQHF.

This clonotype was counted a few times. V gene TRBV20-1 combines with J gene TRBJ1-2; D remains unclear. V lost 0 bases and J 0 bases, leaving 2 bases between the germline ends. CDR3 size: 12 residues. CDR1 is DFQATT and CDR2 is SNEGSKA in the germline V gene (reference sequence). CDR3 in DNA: TGCAGTGCTAGAGACACTAACTATGGCTACACCTTC. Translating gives CSARDTNYGYTF.

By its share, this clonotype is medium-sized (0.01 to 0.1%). CDR3 nucleotide sequence: TGTGCCAGCAGTTACTCCCGGGGGACTAATGAAAAACTGTTTTTT. It is translated as CASSYSRGTNEKLFF. The rearrangement joins TRBV6-5 to TRBJ1-4; tentative D call: TRBD1 (5 bases). There are 15 residues in the CDR3. Trimming took 0 bases from V and 2 from J, leaving 7 bases between them. Germline-derived CDR1 and CDR2 are MNHEY and SVGAGI.

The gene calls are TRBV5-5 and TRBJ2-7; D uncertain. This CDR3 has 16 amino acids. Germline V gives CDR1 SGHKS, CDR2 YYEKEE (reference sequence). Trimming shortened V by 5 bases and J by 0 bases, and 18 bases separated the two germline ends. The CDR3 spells CASSYSSHRDSYEQYF. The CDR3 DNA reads TGTGCCAGCAGTTACTCCTCCCATAGGGACTCCTACGAGCAGTACTTC.

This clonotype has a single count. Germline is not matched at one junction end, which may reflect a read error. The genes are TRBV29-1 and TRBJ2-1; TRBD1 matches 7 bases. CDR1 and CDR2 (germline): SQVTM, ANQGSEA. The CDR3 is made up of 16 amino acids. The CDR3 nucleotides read TGCAGCATTGAAGATCCGGACAGGTCACCCTACAATGTGCAGTTCTTC. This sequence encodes CSIEDPDRSPYNVQFF.

CDR3 in DNA: TGCAGCGTTGAAGATGACCAGCAGTACTTC. Translation gives CSVEDDQQYF. V is TRBV29-1 and J is TRBJ2-7; D not certain. The germline V gene has CDR1 SQVTM and CDR2 ANQGSEA. V dropped 0 bases and J dropped 8 bases, with 5 bases sitting between them. The CDR3 has 10 amino acids.

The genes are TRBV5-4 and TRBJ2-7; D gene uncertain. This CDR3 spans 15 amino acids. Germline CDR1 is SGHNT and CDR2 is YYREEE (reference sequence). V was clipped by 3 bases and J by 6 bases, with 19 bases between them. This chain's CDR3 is CASSSDRGSLCEQYF. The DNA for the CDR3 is TGTGCCAGCAGCTCGGATCGCGGAAGCCTCTGCGAGCAGTACTTC.

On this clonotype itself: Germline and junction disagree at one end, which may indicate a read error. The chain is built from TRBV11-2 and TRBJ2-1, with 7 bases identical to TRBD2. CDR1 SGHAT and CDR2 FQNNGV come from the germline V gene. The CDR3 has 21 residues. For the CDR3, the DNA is TGTGCCAGCAGCTTTAAGCGTGGGTTGGGGCGGGAGTGGTGGAACTACAATGAGCAGTTATTC. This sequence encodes CASSFKRGLGREWWNYNEQLF.

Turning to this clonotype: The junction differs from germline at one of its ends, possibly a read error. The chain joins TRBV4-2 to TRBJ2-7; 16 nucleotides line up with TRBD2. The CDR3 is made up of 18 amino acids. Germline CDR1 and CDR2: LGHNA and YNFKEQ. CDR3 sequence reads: CASGGKPGLAGGPHEHYF. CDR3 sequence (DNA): TGTGCCAGCGGTGGAAAACCGGGACTAGCGGGAGGGCCACATGAGCATTACTTC.

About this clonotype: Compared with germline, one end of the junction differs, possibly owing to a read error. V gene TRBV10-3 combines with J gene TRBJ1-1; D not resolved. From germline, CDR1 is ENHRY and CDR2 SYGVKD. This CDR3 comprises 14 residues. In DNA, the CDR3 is TGTGCCATCAGTGATCCAAAGAAACACACTGAAGCTTTATTT. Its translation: CAISDPKKHTEALF.

The CDR3 loop reads CASNFGTGGWDNEAFF. Written as DNA, the CDR3 is TGTGCCAGTAATTTCGGAACAGGGGGCTGGGACAATGAAGCTTTCTTT. The J gene is TRBJ1-1, the V gene TRBV12-3 or TRBV12-4, with 9 nucleotides matching TRBD1. CDR3 length: 16 residues. V was pared by 9 bases and J by 7 bases, with 18 bases of the junction left unmatched.

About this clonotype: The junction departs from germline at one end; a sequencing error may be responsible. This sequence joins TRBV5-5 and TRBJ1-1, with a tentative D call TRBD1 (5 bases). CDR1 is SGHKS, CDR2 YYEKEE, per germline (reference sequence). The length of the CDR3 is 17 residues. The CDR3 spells CARSLGDRSNLNTEAFF. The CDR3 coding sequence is TGTGCCAGGAGCTTGGGGGACCGGTCCAACTTGAACACTGAAGCCTTCTTT.

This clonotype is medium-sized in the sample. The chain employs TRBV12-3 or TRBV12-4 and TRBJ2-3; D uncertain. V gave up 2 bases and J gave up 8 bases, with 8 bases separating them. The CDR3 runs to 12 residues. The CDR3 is CASSLSGSTQYF. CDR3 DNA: TGTGCCAGCAGTTTATCCGGCAGTACGCAGTATTTT.